This entry lists 21 T cell receptor beta chains sequenced from one sample in a study of blood T cells in healthy people across ages. A second PCR, run for 7 to 11 cycles, used a sample-barcoded 5' primer plus a J-beta primer mix. TCRdb itself ran the 5' RACE reads through MiXCR, one entry per CDR3 protein. The data hold 780,000 or so distinct CDR3 sequences, with approximately 53% observed a single time. The sequencing input was blood. Receptor source: a man between 40 and 49 years old in good health.

The chain combines TRBV6-2 or TRBV6-3 with TRBJ2-3, with a tentative D call TRBD2 (6 bases). This CDR3 comprises 16 residues. Germline CDR1 is MNHEY and CDR2 is SVGEGT. V was pared by 2 bases and J by 4 bases, with 16 bases between. CDR3 sequence: CASSYAGTPLADTQYF. The CDR3 DNA sequence: TGTGCCAGCAGTTACGCCGGGACTCCATTAGCAGATACGCAGTATTTT.

This chain links TRBV3-1 with TRBJ2-5; TRBD2 aligns across 10 bases. The junction had 6 bases not matched to a gene; V was cut back by 4 bases and J by 1 base. The CDR3 is 16 amino acids. Germline CDR1 LGHDT, CDR2 YNNKEL (reference sequence). Here the CDR3 reads CASSPLIAGGQETQYF. The CDR3 bases are TGTGCCAGCAGCCCACTGATAGCGGGAGGCCAAGAGACCCAGTACTTC.

The genes are TRBV12-3 or TRBV12-4 and TRBJ1-2, with 7 bases that match TRBD1. The junction had 15 bases not matched to a gene; V was cut back by 5 bases and J by 6 bases. This CDR3 contains 16 residues. For the CDR3, the DNA is TGTGCCAGCAGTGGGGTTAGGGGAGGGGGCTCTCATGGCTACACCTTC. The encoded protein is CASSGVRGGGSHGYTF.

The chain carries TRBV20-1 and TRBJ1-4; 7 bases are a match to TRBD1. Looked up from germline, CDR1 is DFQATT and CDR2 is SNEGSKA (reference sequence). The ends lost 0 bases at V and 6 bases at J; junction bases unmatched: 13. The CDR3 consists of 17 residues. CDR3 in amino acids: CSARDPTGTDVYEKLFF. The CDR3 DNA reads as TGCAGTGCTAGAGATCCTACCGGGACAGACGTTTATGAAAAACTGTTTTTT.

V usage is TRBV20-1 and J usage is TRBJ2-3; 15 bases are shared with TRBD2. V shed 2 bases and J 7 bases; nucleotides not matched to a gene: 10. CDR3 length: 17 residues. CDR1 and CDR2 (germline): DFQATT, SNEGSKA (reference sequence). CDR3 protein: CSARHGTSGGLRNTQYF. The CDR3 DNA reads as TGCAGTGCTAGACACGGGACTAGCGGGGGGCTAAGGAATACGCAGTATTTT.

V usage is TRBV20-1 and J usage is TRBJ2-5; no definite D call. The J call is doubtful: the DNA matches TRBJ2-7 better. This CDR3 region has 13 residues. Germline lookup yields CDR1 DFQATT and CDR2 SNEGSKA (reference sequence). In nucleotides, the CDR3 is TGCAGTGCTAGAGTTGGCATCGCCTACGAGCAGTACTTC. Protein product: CSARVGIAYEQYF.

V is TRBV2 and J is TRBJ1-1; 10 positions agree with TRBD1. CDR3 size: 13 residues. V trimming: 7 bases; J trimming: 7 bases; junction bases outside the gene matches: 6. Germline V gene lookup returns CDR1 SNHLY and CDR2 FYNNEI. The CDR3 sequence is CASIRDRGLEAFF. CDR3 DNA: TGTGCCAGCATCCGGGACAGGGGTCTTGAAGCTTTCTTT.

Details on this clonotype: Compared with germline, one end of the junction differs, possibly owing to a read error. The J gene is TRBJ1-4, the V gene TRBV7-9, with D tentatively TRBD1 (5 bases). CDR1 and CDR2 from the germline V gene are SEHNR and FQNEAQ (reference sequence). This CDR3 is built from 15 residues. CDR3 sequence reads: CASSLDPGPNEKLLF. The CDR3 DNA reads as TGTGCCAGCAGCTTAGACCCGGGACCTAATGAAAAACTGCTTTTT.

This clonotype turned up a few times. The rearrangement links TRBV29-1 to TRBJ2-7; D is perhaps TRBD1 (5 bases). The CDR3 has 13 residues. Germline CDR1 is SQVTM and CDR2 is ANQGSEA. Trimming removed 5 bases at V and 0 bases at J, with 11 bases between. The CDR3 protein is CSVKGMPSYEQYF. DNA of the CDR3: TGCAGCGTTAAGGGGATGCCCTCCTACGAGCAGTACTTC.

The chain uses TRBV20-1 and TRBJ2-3, with a weak D call TRBD2 (5 bases). The CDR3 extends over 14 amino acids. Germline-derived CDR1 and CDR2 are DFQATT and SNEGSKA (reference sequence). V was shortened by 7 bases and J by 4 bases, with 18 bases between the two germline ends. The chain's CDR3 is CSVKRPTRADTQYF. CDR3 bases: TGCAGTGTTAAGCGGCCCACCCGGGCAGATACGCAGTATTTT.

The rearrangement links TRBV27 to TRBJ2-5; the match to TRBD1 covers 9 bases. The CDR3 is made up of 18 amino acids. CDR1 MNHEY and CDR2 SMNVEV come from the germline V gene (reference sequence). The V gene end was trimmed by 3 bases and the J gene end by 11 bases; junction bases not matched to a gene: 22. The CDR3 DNA sequence: TGTGCCAGCAGTTTTGGGGAAGCGGGACAGGGCCTAGCTTGGGAGCAGTACTTC. This encodes CASSFGEAGQGLAWEQYF.

The rearrangement links TRBV20-1 to TRBJ2-4; TRBD2 matches at 9 bases. The CDR3 runs 14 residues. The germline V gene encodes CDR1 DFQATT and CDR2 SNEGSKA (reference sequence). Trimming at V came to 6 bases and at J to 2 bases, leaving 5 bases not matched to a gene. The CDR3 bases are TGCAGTGCGAAACTAGCGGGCACCAAAAACATTCAGTACTTC. Translating gives CSAKLAGTKNIQYF.

This clonotype was recorded once. V gene TRBV5-1 combines with J gene TRBJ2-1; 8 nucleotides line up with TRBD2. The CDR3 is 16 residues long. From germline, CDR1 is SGHRS and CDR2 YFSETQ. V lost 6 bases and J lost 8; bases outside the gene matches: 16. Here the CDR3 DNA reads TGCGCCAGCACCGCTAACGGGAGGGCCAGTACCGATGAGCAGTTCTTC. This gives the protein CASTANGRASTDEQFF.

The rearrangement links TRBV6-5 to TRBJ2-5; the D is unclear. Per the germline V gene, CDR1 is MNHEY and CDR2 is SVGAGI. The germline V and J ends were trimmed by 5 bases and 7 bases, with 14 bases remaining between them. The CDR3 contains 13 residues. In DNA, the CDR3 is TGTGCCAGCAGTGCCGTGGATTGGGGGACCCAGTACTTC. This translates into CASSAVDWGTQYF.

The CDR3 DNA reads TGTGCCAGCACCCCAGGATATCCGGGACAGGGGGCCAAAAACATTCAGTACTTC. The encoded protein is CASTPGYPGQGAKNIQYF. This chain connects TRBV27 to TRBJ2-4; TRBD1 agrees at 10 bases. V lost 7 bases, J lost 1 base, and 13 bases stayed unmatched. Looked up from germline, CDR1 is MNHEY and CDR2 is SMNVEV (reference sequence). The CDR3 is made up of 18 amino acids.

V is TRBV9 and J is TRBJ1-4; D unclear. The CDR3 loop spans 15 amino acids. Germline-derived CDR1 and CDR2 are SGDLS and YYNGEE. V was trimmed by 7 bases and J by 4 bases, leaving 17 bases between them. CDR3 sequence: CASGGARTGNEKLFF. In DNA, the CDR3 is TGTGCCAGCGGCGGCGCCCGAACGGGTAATGAAAAACTGTTTTTT.

This clonotype was found a few times. The rearrangement links TRBV2 to TRBJ2-7; D is uncertain. The CDR3 extends over 14 amino acids. The germline V gene has CDR1 SNHLY and CDR2 FYNNEI. The ends were cut back, 8 bases at V and 2 bases at J, with 16 bases in the middle. CDR3 protein: CASSPRFFPYEQYF. CDR3 nucleotide sequence: TGTGCCAGCTCACCAAGGTTTTTCCCCTACGAGCAGTACTTC.

This clonotype was recorded a few times. One end of the junction is discordant with germline, which a read error may explain. CDR3 amino acids: CSAILAGGRQETQYF. In nucleotides, the CDR3 is TGCAGTGCTATCCTAGCGGGGGGGAGGCAAGAGACCCAGTACTTT. The J gene is TRBJ2-5, the V gene TRBV20-1; 12 bases map to TRBD2. This CDR3 is built from 15 residues. The germline CDR1 and CDR2 sequences are DFQATT and SNEGSKA (reference sequence).

The V call is TRBV5-1, the J call TRBJ1-1; D perhaps matches TRBD1 (6 bases). V lost 5 bases and J 0 bases, leaving 17 bases between the germline ends. Germline V CDR1 and CDR2: SGHRS, YFSETQ. This CDR3 contains 16 residues. The CDR3 reads CASRQTGRPLNTEAFF. In DNA form, the CDR3 reads TGCGCCAGCAGACAAACAGGGCGCCCCCTGAACACTGAAGCTTTCTTT.

This chain connects TRBV20-1 to TRBJ1-2; the D is unclear. The V and J ends lost 5 bases and 2 bases respectively, with 9 bases between them. Looked up from germline, CDR1 is DFQATT and CDR2 is SNEGSKA (reference sequence). The CDR3 covers 12 residues. CDR3 sequence reads: CSAYGGNYGYTF. The CDR3 DNA reads TGCAGTGCTTATGGAGGGAACTATGGCTACACCTTC.

The chain combines TRBV6-2 or TRBV6-3 with TRBJ1-5; 7 nucleotides match TRBD1. There are 15 residues in the CDR3. V dropped 8 bases and J dropped 1; count of bases not matched to a gene: 8. The V gene's germline CDR1 is MNHEY and CDR2 SVGEGT. The CDR3 region has the DNA TGTGCCAGCGAACAGGGGACCCGGAGCAATCAGCCCCAGCATTTT. It encodes CASEQGTRSNQPQHF.